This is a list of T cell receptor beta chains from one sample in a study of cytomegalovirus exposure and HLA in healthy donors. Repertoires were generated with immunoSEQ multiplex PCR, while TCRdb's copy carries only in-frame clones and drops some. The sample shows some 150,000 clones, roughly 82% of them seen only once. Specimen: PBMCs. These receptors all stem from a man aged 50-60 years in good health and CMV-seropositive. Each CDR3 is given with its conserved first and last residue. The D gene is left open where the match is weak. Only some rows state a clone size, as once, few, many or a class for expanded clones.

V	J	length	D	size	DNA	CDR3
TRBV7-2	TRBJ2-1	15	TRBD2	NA	TGTGCCAGCAGCTTAGCGACTAGCGGGAGCAATGAGCAGTTCTTC	CASSLATSGSNEQFF
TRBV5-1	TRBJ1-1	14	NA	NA	TGCGCCAGCGGCGGGGGACCGGCGGGCACTGAAGCTTTCTTT	CASGGGPAGTEAFF
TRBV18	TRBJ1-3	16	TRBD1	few	TGTGCCAGCTCATCCCGGGACAGGGGGCTTGCGGACACCATATATTTT	CASSSRDRGLADTIYF
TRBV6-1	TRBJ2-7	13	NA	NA	TGTGCCAGCAGTGGGCACAGGGACGGCGAGCAGTACTTC	CASSGHRDGEQYF
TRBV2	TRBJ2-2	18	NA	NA	TGTGCCAGCCTCTCCGGGGAAGGGTGGCTAAGTGGCACCGGGGAGCTGTTTTTT	CASLSGEGWLSGTGELFF
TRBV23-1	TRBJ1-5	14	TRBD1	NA	TGCGCCAGCAGGCCGACAGGGGTGAATCAGCCCCAGCATTTT	CASRPTGVNQPQHF
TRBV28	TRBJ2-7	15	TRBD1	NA	TGTGCCAGCACTTTACTCCGGACAGGGCTCTACGAGCAGTACTTC	CASTLLRTGLYEQYF
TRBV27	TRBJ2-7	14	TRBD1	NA	TGTGCCAGCAAGTCCTCGGGGACAGCCTACGAGCAGTACTTC	CASKSSGTAYEQYF
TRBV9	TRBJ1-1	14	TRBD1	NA	TGTGCCAGCAGCGCCGAGACAGGGGTTGAAGAAGCTTTCTTT	CASSAETGVEEAFF
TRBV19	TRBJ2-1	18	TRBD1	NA	TGTGCCAGTAGTCGTGGAACTGGACAGGGCAGATCCTACAATGAGCAGTTCTTC	CASSRGTGQGRSYNEQFF
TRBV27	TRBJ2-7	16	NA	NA	TGTGCCAGCAGTTTATCGGCTATGGCAGGGGCCTACGAGCAGTACTTC	CASSLSAMAGAYEQYF
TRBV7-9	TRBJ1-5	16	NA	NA	TGTGCCAGCAGCTTAGGGACCGGGACACCAAATCAGCCCCAGCATTTT	CASSLGTGTPNQPQHF
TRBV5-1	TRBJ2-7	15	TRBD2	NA	TGCGCCAGCAGTAGCGCCGGGACTAGCGGGACCGAGCAGTACTTC	CASSSAGTSGTEQYF
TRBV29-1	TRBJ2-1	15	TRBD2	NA	TGCAGCGTTGAAACTAGCGGGACCCTTTACAATGAGCAGTTCTTC	CSVETSGTLYNEQFF
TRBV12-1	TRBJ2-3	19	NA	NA	TGTGCCAGCAGCTTTGTTATCTTGGGGAAGGGGACTAGCGGGACAAGCGGTTATTTT	CASSFVILGKGTSGTSGYF